These T cell receptor beta chains were read from a single sample in a study of cytomegalovirus exposure and HLA in healthy donors. TCRdb's copy holds only in-frame clones and misses some; the assay was immunoSEQ multiplex PCR. This sample has 30,000 to 40,000 clones, with roughly 93% found just once. The material sequenced was PBMCs. The source is a man between 18 and 29 years old in good health and CMV-seronegative. Both conserved end residues are part of each CDR3. A D gene is named only where the DNA matches it firmly. Part of the rows lack a size; the others show once, few, many or a class for expanded clones.

TRBD2,-,TRBV9,TRBJ2-3,CASSPTALAGGQGDTQYF,TGTGCCAGCAGCCCCACAGCTCTAGCGGGGGGGCAGGGAGATACGCAGTATTTT
-,once,TRBV12-5,TRBJ1-2,CASGRGGFGYGYTF,TGTGCTAGTGGCCGGGGGGGTTTCGGTTATGGCTACACCTTC
-,-,TRBV5-6,TRBJ1-1,CASSLPGGSSRGTEAFF,TGTGCCAGCAGCTTGCCGGGGGGCAGTTCAAGAGGCACTGAAGCTTTCTTT
-,-,TRBV19,TRBJ2-7,CASSIDFPSSYEQYF,TGTGCCAGTAGTATTGACTTCCCTAGCTCCTACGAGCAGTACTTC
-,-,TRBV14,TRBJ2-2,CASSQPDRYTGELFF,TGTGCCAGCAGCCAACCCGACAGGTACACCGGGGAGCTGTTTTTT
TRBD2,-,TRBV5-1,TRBJ2-3,CASSLGGLAGGTDTQYF,TGCGCCAGCAGCTTGGGAGGACTAGCGGGAGGCACAGATACGCAGTATTTT
-,-,TRBV18,TRBJ2-1,CASSPPGIQGGNEQFF,TGTGCCAGCTCACCACCGGGCATCCAGGGTGGGAATGAGCAGTTCTTC
-,-,TRBV27,TRBJ2-5,CASSFRGGRETQYF,TGTGCCAGCAGTTTTAGGGGAGGAAGAGAGACCCAGTACTTC
TRBD2,-,TRBV29-1,TRBJ2-1,CSVGMGTSGNNEQFF,TGCAGCGTTGGTATGGGGACTAGCGGGAACAATGAGCAGTTCTTC
TRBD1,-,TRBV5-5,TRBJ1-2,CASSSAATGTAYGYTF,TGTGCCAGCAGCTCGGCTGCGACCGGGACAGCCTATGGCTACACCTTC
TRBD2,-,TRBV7-9,TRBJ2-3,CASSLGAGDRFRDTQYF,TGTGCCAGCAGTTTGGGAGCGGGAGATCGATTTCGAGATACGCAGTATTTT
TRBD2,-,TRBV2,TRBJ2-5,CASRLIIAGQGTQYF,TGTGCCAGCCGCTTAATTATAGCGGGCCAAGGGACCCAGTACTTC
-,-,TRBV2,TRBJ2-7,CASSAGLYEQYF,TGTGCCAGCAGTGCGGGACTCTACGAGCAGTACTTC